The 9 T cell receptor beta chains below were found in one sample sequenced in a study of cytomegalovirus exposure and HLA in healthy donors. Clones were read by immunoSEQ multiplex PCR, and TCRdb kept only the in-frame ones, dropping some. The profile shows 120,000 to 150,000 clones, around 90% of them singletons. The material sequenced was PBMCs. The source of these receptors is a woman younger than 35 in good health and CMV-seropositive.

The genes are TRBV7-6 and TRBJ2-3, with 10 bases lining up with TRBD2. Germline-derived CDR1 and CDR2 are SGHVS and FNYEAQ. This CDR3 comprises 15 residues. V lost 10 bases to trimming and J lost 2 bases; unmatched junction nucleotides: 9. CDR3 loop: CATSRTSGHTDTQYF. CDR3 nucleotide sequence: TGTGCCACTTCCAGGACTAGCGGACACACAGATACGCAGTATTTT.

This clone appeared once. The rearrangement joins TRBV9 to TRBJ1-6, with 8 nucleotides matching TRBD1. This CDR3 region has 14 residues. Germline V gene sequence: CDR1 SGDLS, CDR2 YYNGEE. Losses at the gene ends were 3 bases for V and 8 bases for J; bases not matched to a gene: 4. For the CDR3, the DNA is TGTGCCAGCAGCGCCGCAGGGGGCGATTCACCCCTCCACTTT. Its protein product is CASSAAGGDSPLHF.

The chain links TRBV5-1 to TRBJ2-5; TRBD2 matches 7 bases. The CDR3 is made up of 16 amino acids. Trimming took 1 base from V and 5 from J; bases not matched to a gene: 11. Germline V gene data show CDR1 as SGHRS and CDR2 as YFSETQ. CDR3 coding DNA: TGCGCCAGCAGCTTGCGTCCTCGGGAGGAGTATGAGACCCAGTACTTC. Protein: CASSLRPREEYETQYF.

The chain carries TRBV28 and TRBJ2-2, with D possibly TRBD1 on 5 matching bases. Germline V lookup: CDR1 MDHEN, CDR2 SYDVKM. This CDR3 spans 16 amino acids. The ends were cut back, 5 bases at V and 6 bases at J, with 19 bases in the middle. The CDR3 sequence is CASSIKGPGKSGELFF. The CDR3 DNA follows: TGTGCCAGCAGTATAAAGGGGCCTGGTAAATCCGGGGAGCTGTTTTTT.

The J gene is TRBJ1-4, the V gene TRBV5-4; 9 nucleotides agree with TRBD1. Germline-derived CDR1 and CDR2 are SGHNT and YYREEE (reference sequence). V lost 3 bases, J lost 7 bases, and 4 bases stayed unmatched. The CDR3 extends over 14 amino acids. The CDR3 coding sequence is TGTGCCAGCAGCTCCGCGGGACAGGGTGAAAAACTGTTTTTT. It yields the protein CASSSAGQGEKLFF.

CDR3 residues: CASRRDRVQEQYF. DNA of the CDR3: TGTGCCAGCAGAAGGGACAGGGTGCAAGAGCAGTACTTC. The chain uses TRBV7-8 and TRBJ2-7, with TRBD1 identical over 9 bases. The CDR3 runs to 13 residues. The J segment lost 7 bases and the V segment lost 6 bases, leaving 7 bases of the junction unmatched. Looked up from germline, CDR1 is SGHVS and CDR2 is FQNEAQ.

The genes are TRBV28 and TRBJ2-7, with D perhaps TRBD2 (5 bases). With 0 bases removed from V and 5 bases from J, the gap between germline ends came to 14 bases. Germline values: CDR1 MDHEN, CDR2 SYDVKM. The CDR3 length is 15 residues. CDR3: CASSLWEVSGDEQYF. The CDR3 region has the DNA TGTGCCAGCAGTTTATGGGAGGTTTCGGGCGACGAGCAGTACTTC.

The chain joins TRBV7-8 to TRBJ1-6; D remains ambiguous. Germline-derived CDR1 and CDR2 are SGHVS and FQNEAQ. The CDR3 consists of 15 residues. V was shortened by 0 bases and J by 5 bases, with 8 bases between the two germline ends. CDR3 sequence: CASSLAWRNNSPLHF. The CDR3, as DNA: TGTGCCAGCAGCTTAGCGTGGCGGAATAATTCACCCCTCCACTTT.

The V call is TRBV7-9, the J call TRBJ2-1, with TRBD1 identical over 11 bases. This CDR3 is 15 amino acids long. The V gene end was trimmed by 5 bases and the J gene end by 8 bases; junction bases not matched to a gene: 8. Germline V gene sequence: CDR1 SEHNR, CDR2 FQNEAQ (reference sequence). Here the CDR3 DNA reads TGTGCCAGCAGCCAAGGACAGGGGGCGAATGATGAGCAGTTCTTC. Protein: CASSQGQGANDEQFF.